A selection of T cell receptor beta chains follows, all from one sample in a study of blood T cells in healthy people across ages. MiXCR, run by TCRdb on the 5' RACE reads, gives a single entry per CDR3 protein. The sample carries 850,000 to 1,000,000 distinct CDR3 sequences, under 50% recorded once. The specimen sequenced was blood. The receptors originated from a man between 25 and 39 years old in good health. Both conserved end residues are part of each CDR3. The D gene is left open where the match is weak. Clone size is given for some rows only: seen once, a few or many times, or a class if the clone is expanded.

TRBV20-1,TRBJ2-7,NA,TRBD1,CSASGTGVSREQYF,TGCAGTGCTAGTGGGACAGGGGTTTCGAGGGAGCAGTACTTC
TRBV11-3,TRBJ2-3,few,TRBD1,CASSLPGQGVSDTQYF,TGTGCCAGCAGCTTACCGGGACAGGGGGTTTCAGATACGCAGTATTTT
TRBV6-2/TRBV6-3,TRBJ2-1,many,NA,CASSYSGNNEQFF,TGTGCCAGCAGTTACTCAGGGAACAATGAGCAGTTCTTC
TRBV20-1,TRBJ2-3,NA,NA,CSFPGEGTDTQYF,TGCAGTTTTCCGGGGGAAGGGACAGATACGCAGTATTTT
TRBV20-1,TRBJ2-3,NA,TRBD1,CSARQGWWDTQYF,TGCAGTGCCCGACAGGGTTGGTGGGATACGCAGTATTTT
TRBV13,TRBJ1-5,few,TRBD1,CASSFRDRDQPQHF,TGTGCCAGCAGCTTCCGGGACAGGGATCAGCCCCAGCATTTT
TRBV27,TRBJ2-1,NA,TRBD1,CATTPTGLNNEQFF,TGTGCCACTACCCCGACAGGGCTGAACAATGAGCAGTTCTTC
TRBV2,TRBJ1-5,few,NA,CASGVLGARVGPQHF,TGTGCCAGCGGAGTCTTGGGGGCTCGGGTAGGACCCCAGCATTTT
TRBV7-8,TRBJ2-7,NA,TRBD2,CASSLSPNSGAHEQYF,TGTGCCAGCAGCTTAAGCCCCAATAGCGGGGCCCACGAGCAGTACTTC
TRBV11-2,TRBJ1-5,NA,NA,CASSFLDSRNQPQHF,TGTGCCAGCAGCTTTCTCGACAGCCGCAATCAGCCCCAGCATTTT
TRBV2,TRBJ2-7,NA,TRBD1,CATGRDSPYEQYF,TGTGCCACCGGTCGGGACAGTCCCTACGAGCAGTACTTC
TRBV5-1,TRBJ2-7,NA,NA,CASSFEANSYEQYF,TGCGCCAGCAGCTTTGAGGCGAATTCCTACGAGCAGTACTTC
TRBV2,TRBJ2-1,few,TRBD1,CATRTGTYNEQFF,TGTGCCACCCGGACAGGGACCTACAATGAGCAGTTCTTC
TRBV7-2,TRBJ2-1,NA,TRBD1,CASSSLGQGYNEQFF,TGTGCCAGCAGCTCCCTGGGACAGGGTTACAATGAGCAGTTCTTC
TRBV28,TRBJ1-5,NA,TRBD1,CATTPGTGASPQHF,TGTGCCACCACTCCAGGGACAGGCGCATCGCCCCAGCATTTT
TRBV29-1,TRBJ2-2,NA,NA,CSAYRNTRELFF,TGCAGCGCTTACAGGAACACCCGGGAGCTGTTTTTT
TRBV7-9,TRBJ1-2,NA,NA,CASSPTLRGYTF,TGTGCCAGCAGCCCAACGTTGAGGGGCTACACCTTC
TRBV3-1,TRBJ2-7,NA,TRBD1,CASSYGQALEQYF,TGTGCCAGCAGTTACGGACAGGCTCTCGAGCAGTACTTC
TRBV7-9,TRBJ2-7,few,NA,CASRADYSYEQYF,TGTGCCAGCAGGGCTGACTATTCCTACGAGCAGTACTTC
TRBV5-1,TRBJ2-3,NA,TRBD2,CASSLWGLAGLDTQYF,TGCGCCAGCAGCTTGTGGGGACTAGCGGGTTTAGATACGCAGTATTTT
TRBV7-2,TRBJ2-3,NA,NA,CASSTFQGLDTDTQYF,TGTGCCAGCAGCACATTCCAGGGACTCGACACAGATACGCAGTATTTT
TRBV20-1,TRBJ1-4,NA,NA,CSARPRSGGYEKLFF,TGCAGTGCTAGACCCCGCTCAGGCGGTTATGAAAAACTGTTTTTT
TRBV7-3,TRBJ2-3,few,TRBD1,CASSLGQGGQIRRTDTQYF,TGTGCCAGCAGCTTGGGACAGGGGGGCCAAATTCGTCGCACAGATACGCAGTATTTT
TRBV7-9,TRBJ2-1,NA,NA,CASSLAGHSNEQFF,TGTGCCAGCAGCTTGGCGGGGCACAGTAATGAGCAGTTCTTC
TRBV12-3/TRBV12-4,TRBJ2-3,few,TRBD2,CASSLNAGGRTDTQYF,TGTGCCAGCAGTTTAAATGCGGGGGGACGCACAGATACGCAGTATTTT
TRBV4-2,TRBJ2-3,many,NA,CASSQDRGGPITDTQYF,TGTGCCAGCAGCCAAGATAGGGGGGGGCCAATTACAGATACGCAGTATTTT
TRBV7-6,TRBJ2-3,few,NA,CASSLESLPSTDTQYF,TGTGCCAGCAGCTTAGAATCTCTCCCTAGCACAGATACGCAGTATTTT
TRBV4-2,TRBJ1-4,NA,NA,CASSQDRTGGDTNEKLFF,TGTGCCAGCAGCCAAGATCGAACAGGCGGGGATACTAATGAAAAACTGTTTTTT
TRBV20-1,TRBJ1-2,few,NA,CSAGVNYGYTF,TGCAGTGCAGGGGTTAACTATGGCTACACCTTC
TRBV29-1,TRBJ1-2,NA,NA,CSGYQGGYTF,TGCAGCGGATACCAGGGAGGCTACACCTTC
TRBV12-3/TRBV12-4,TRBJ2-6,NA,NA,CASGINTGSGANVLTF,TGTGCCAGCGGAATCAACACCGGATCTGGGGCCAACGTCCTGACTTTC
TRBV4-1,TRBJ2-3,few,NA,CASSPDPFDPTDTQYF,TGCGCCAGCAGCCCAGATCCCTTCGACCCCACAGATACGCAGTATTTT
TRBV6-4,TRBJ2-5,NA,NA,CASSVDWGQGEQYF,TGTGCCAGCAGTGTTGACTGGGGGCAAGGTGAGCAGTACTTC
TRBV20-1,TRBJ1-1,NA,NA,CSARAQIHGDTEAFF,TGCAGTGCTAGAGCCCAAATCCATGGGGACACTGAAGCTTTCTTT
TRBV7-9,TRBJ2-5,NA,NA,CASSLDVGEAAQETQYF,TGTGCCAGCAGCTTAGACGTGGGGGAGGCGGCACAAGAGACCCAGTACTTC
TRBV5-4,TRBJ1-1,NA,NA,CASSGETGNTEAFF,TGTGCCAGCAGCGGCGAAACAGGGAACACTGAAGCTTTCTTT
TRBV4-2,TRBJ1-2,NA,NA,CASSQGLGGYTF,TGTGCCAGCAGCCAAGGCCTAGGGGGCTACACCTTC
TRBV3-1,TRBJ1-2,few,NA,CASSPPDKPNYGYTF,TGTGCCAGCAGCCCCCCCGACAAGCCCAACTATGGCTACACCTTC